The 16 T cell receptor beta chains below come from one sample, sequenced in a study of tumor-infiltrating lymphocytes in localized non-small cell lung cancer. Method: immunoSEQ multiplex PCR; TCRdb's copy keeps in-frame clones and lacks some. The sample gives about 16,000 clones, 40% to 45% of which show up once; roughly a sixth is in the top ten. Material: lung tumor tissue. Receptors were obtained from a human donor with non-small cell lung cancer.

The table lists this clone with a few counts. CDR3 sequence: CASSETFDTQYF. CDR3 nucleotides: TGTGCCAGCAGCGAGACATTCGATACGCAGTATTTT. This chain connects TRBV7-6 to TRBJ2-3; D gene unclear. V dropped 5 bases and J dropped 6 bases, with 9 bases sitting between them. The CDR3 totals 12 residues. Germline lookup yields CDR1 SGHVS and CDR2 FNYEAQ.

The rearrangement joins TRBV25-1 to TRBJ2-7; D gene uncertain. The CDR3 runs 11 residues. Looked up from germline, CDR1 is MGHDK and CDR2 is SYGVNS. Trimming stripped 5 bases from V and 2 bases from J, with 4 bases between. The CDR3 protein is CASSSAYEQYF. CDR3 in DNA: TGTGCCAGCAGTTCAGCCTACGAGCAGTACTTC.

The V call is TRBV14, the J call TRBJ2-7; 10 nucleotides align to TRBD2. This CDR3 has 15 residues. CDR1 and CDR2 from the germline V gene are SGHDN and FVKESK. J gave up 3 bases and V 4 bases, and 6 bases lay outside the gene matches. CDR3 coding DNA: TGTGCCAGCAGCCGGAATCTAGCGGGGGTCTACGAGCAGTACTTC. Its translation is CASSRNLAGVYEQYF.

As concerns this clone: Here the CDR3 omits its conserved ending phenylalanine or tryptophan, so a read error is the likely source. It is unclear where the CDR3 begins or ends on the DNA, so no DNA is shown, and the CDR3 is as TCRdb lists it. CDR3 region: CAWSSPDRAGSP. The chain combines TRBV30 with TRBJ1-2; the table gives TRBD1 as D, unverified against the DNA. CDR1 GTSNPN and CDR2 SVGIG come from the germline V gene (reference sequence). The CDR3 is 12 residues long, counting both termini.

The chain has TRBV5-1 and TRBJ1-3; TRBD1 matches at 7 bases. With V trimmed by 4 bases and J by 0 bases, 4 bases remained unmatched. Looked up from germline, CDR1 is SGHRS and CDR2 is YFSETQ. The CDR3 length is 15 residues. CDR3 in amino acids: CASSEQGTSGNTIYF. DNA for the CDR3: TGCGCCAGCAGCGAACAGGGGACCTCTGGAAACACCATATATTTT.

In its sample, this clone ranks as medium-sized. The chain has TRBV7-2 and TRBJ1-3; no clear D. CDR1 and CDR2 from the germline V gene are SGHTA and FQGNSA. The CDR3 runs to 13 residues. V was shortened by 3 bases and J by 0 bases, with 3 bases between the two germline ends. The DNA of the CDR3 is TGTGCCAGCAGCTTTGGCTCTGGAAACACCATATATTTT. Its translation is CASSFGSGNTIYF. The variable domain in full, completed from reference TRBV7-2 and TRBJ1-3, reads GAGVSQSPSNKVTEKGKDVELRCDPISGHTALYWYRQSLGQGLEFLIYFQGNSAPDKSGLPSDRFSAERTGGSVSTLTIQRTQQEDSAVYLCASSFGSGNTIYFGEGSWLTVV.

The CDR3 DNA follows: TGTGCCAGTAGTATTGGGGGGCTGGAGACCCAGTACTTC. Translation gives CASSIGGLETQYF. This rearrangement joins TRBV19 to TRBJ2-5, with D perhaps being TRBD1 or TRBD2 (6 bases each). Germline CDR1 and CDR2: LNHDA and SQIVND (reference sequence). The CDR3 runs to 13 residues. Trimming removed 3 bases at V and 5 bases at J, with 10 bases between. The full variable domain, in which reference TRBV19 and TRBJ2-5 provide the parts outside the CDR3, is DGGITQSPKYLFRKEGQNVTLSCEQNLNHDAMYWYRQDPGQGLRLIYYSQIVNDFQKGDIAEGYSVSREKKESFPLTVTSAQKNPTAFYLCASSIGGLETQYFGPGTRLLVL.

This clone turned up a few times. The J gene is TRBJ2-1, the V gene TRBV28; possible D gene TRBD2, 7 bases. Trimming left V 6 bases short and J 4 bases short, with 19 bases between. This CDR3 has 16 amino acids. Per germline, CDR1 MDHEN and CDR2 SYDVKM. The CDR3 sequence: CASRTPWGGAYNEQFF. The CDR3 coding sequence is TGTGCCAGCAGAACCCCCTGGGGGGGCGCTTACAATGAGCAGTTCTTC.

This chain uses TRBV6-6 with TRBJ1-4; D gene unclear. Germline loops: CDR1 MNHNY, CDR2 SVGAGI (reference sequence). Trimming cost V 6 bases and J 5 bases, with 13 bases left between them. The CDR3 has 14 residues. The DNA for the CDR3 is TGTGCCAGCAGCAAGCCCGACGGGAATGAAAAACTGTTTTTT. Translation gives CASSKPDGNEKLFF.

The chain employs TRBV19 and TRBJ1-5, with 12 bases matching TRBD1. CDR1 and CDR2 from the germline V gene are LNHDA and SQIVND (reference sequence). The CDR3 length is 20 residues. V shed 8 bases, J shed 2 bases, and the junction held 19 bases outside the gene matches. The CDR3 loop is CASSRLGQGAFIVGNQPQHF. CDR3 in DNA: TGTGCCAGTTCCAGACTGGGACAGGGGGCCTTCATTGTGGGCAATCAGCCCCAGCATTTT.

This clone was observed a few times. The rearrangement joins TRBV5-6 to TRBJ2-5; maybe TRBD2 (6 bases). The CDR3 totals 13 residues. CDR1 and CDR2 from the germline V gene are SGHDT and YYEEEE. Trimming took off 7 bases at V and 7 bases at J, with 17 bases between the two ends. The CDR3 loop reads CASSTTGDWTQYF. Written as DNA, the CDR3 is TGTGCCAGCTCGACAACGGGAGATTGGACCCAGTACTTC.

The rearrangement joins TRBV9 to TRBJ2-1, with D possibly TRBD2 on 7 matching bases. This CDR3 region has 16 residues. Trimming removed 0 bases from V and 2 bases from J, with 12 bases in between. The germline gives CDR1 SGDLS, CDR2 YYNGEE. The CDR3 loop is CASSVGGGGTYNEQFF. Here the CDR3 DNA reads TGTGCCAGCAGCGTAGGAGGGGGGGGGACCTACAATGAGCAGTTCTTC.

This sequence joins TRBV7-6 and TRBJ2-1; no firm D call. Between the trimmed V and J ends, which lost 1 base and 0 bases, there was a span of 10 bases. Germline CDR1 reads SGHVS; CDR2 reads FNYEAQ. The CDR3 totals 16 residues. The CDR3 reads CASSLESSSSYNEQFF. CDR3 in DNA: TGTGCCAGCAGCTTAGAGTCCTCAAGCTCCTACAATGAGCAGTTCTTC.

CDR3 in amino acids: CASSDAGARHGYTF. CDR3 coding DNA: TGTGCCAGCAGCGATGCGGGGGCGCGTCATGGCTACACCTTC. The chain couples TRBV5-5 to TRBJ1-2, with D maybe TRBD1 (6 bases). This CDR3 comprises 14 residues. Trimming removed 4 bases from V and 6 bases from J, with 16 bases in between. Germline V gives CDR1 SGHKS, CDR2 YYEKEE (reference sequence).

The genes are TRBV28 and TRBJ1-4; a possible D gene is TRBD1 (5 bases). V dropped 7 bases and J dropped 6 bases, with 15 bases sitting between them. This CDR3 has 14 residues. The germline gives CDR1 MDHEN, CDR2 SYDVKM. The chain's CDR3 is CASTLGGDDEKLFF. DNA of the CDR3: TGTGCCAGCACCCTGGGCGGGGACGATGAAAAACTGTTTTTT.

The J gene is TRBJ2-7, the V gene TRBV5-1; D is uncertain. Germline V gene lookup returns CDR1 SGHRS and CDR2 YFSETQ. This CDR3 region has 13 residues. Trimming took 0 bases from V and 2 from J, leaving 6 bases between them. The DNA of the CDR3 is TGCGCCAGCAGCTTGGTTGGGCCCTACGAGCAGTACTTC. Protein product: CASSLVGPYEQYF.